A single T cell receptor beta chain is shown here with its context. Its antigen is not identified. Clones were read by immunoSEQ multiplex PCR, and TCRdb kept only the in-frame ones, dropping some. The top ten hold roughly 0.5% of the sample, which has 55,000 to 70,000 clones, 80% to 90% seen once. This entry belongs to a study of OX40 agonist ivuxolimab in advanced cancers. Study conclusions and caveats: On average, CD8+ T cells had more expanded clones than CD4+.

J was trimmed by 6 bases and V by 4 bases; bases with no gene match: 7. The CDR3 is made up of 15 amino acids. CDR1 is SGHNT and CDR2 is YYREEE in the germline V gene (reference sequence). V gene TRBV5-4 combines with J gene TRBJ1-6; 7 positions agree with TRBD1. Sample: CD4+ or CD8+ T cells sorted from blood, taken in a trial of the OX40 agonist ivuxolimab. The sequence derives from an adult with an advanced solid tumor such as melanoma, head and neck, liver or kidney cancer. CDR3 loop: CASSMLTGSNSPLHF. CDR3 nucleotide sequence: TGTGCCAGCAGCATGCTGACAGGGTCTAATTCACCCCTCCACTTT. Combining the CDR3 with reference TRBV5-4 and TRBJ1-6 gives the whole variable domain ETGVTQSPTHLIKTRGQQVTLRCSSQSGHNTVSWYQQALGQGPQFIFQYYREEENGRGNFPPRFSGLQFPNYSSELNVNALELDDSALYLCASSMLTGSNSPLHFGNGTRLTVT.